The 3 T cell receptor delta chains presented below share a single source sample, sequenced in a study of gamma-delta T cells after stem cell transplantation. TCRdb re-analyzed the RT-PCR reads via CATT. The sample lists about 2,000 delta-chain clones, roughly a quarter occurring once. What was sequenced was gamma-delta T cells. The receptors come from a human donor. It is not recorded whose cells these are; they may come from a transplant donor.

Turning to this clone: A clone one base away is much larger, so this may be a read error. The chain couples TRDV2 to TRDJ1; D is unresolved. Germline V lookup: CDR1 GEAIGNYY, CDR2 EKD. V shed 7 bases and J shed 0 bases, with 20 bases lying between them. The CDR3 spans 16 residues. The CDR3 DNA is TGTGCCTGGGACGCCGCGGGGCCGGAGGACACCGATAAACTCATCTTT. It is translated as CAWDAAGPEDTDKLIF.

A few counts support this clone. The chain carries TRDV1 and TRDJ1; 13 positions match TRDD3. The CDR3 totals 19 residues. The V and J ends lost 0 bases and 8 bases, in that order; junction bases with no gene match: 15. Germline-derived CDR1 and CDR2 are TSWWSYY and QGS. CDR3 nucleotides: TGTGCTCTTGGGGAACTTGGGGGGTCCTTACTGGGGGATACGGGGAAACTCATCTTT. This sequence encodes CALGELGGSLLGDTGKLIF.

By share, this clone ranks as medium-sized. V is TRDV2 and J is TRDJ1; TRDD3 matches at 13 bases. Germline lookup yields CDR1 GEAIGNYY and CDR2 EKD. The V gene end was trimmed by 0 bases and the J gene end by 3 bases; junction bases not matched to a gene: 12. The CDR3 is made up of 19 amino acids. The CDR3 reads CACDTVTGGYAQRADKLIF. The CDR3, as DNA: TGTGCCTGTGACACCGTGACTGGGGGATACGCTCAAAGGGCCGATAAACTCATCTTT.